The sequence of this T cell receptor (beta chain) was determined in a study of shared clonotypes between healthy human individuals. The germline V gene has CDR1 LGHNA and CDR2 YSLEER. This CDR3 spans 14 amino acids. V lost 1 base and J lost 7, with 10 bases in between. Naive CD8 cells lacked CD45RO, underwent positive selection for CCR7 and left out terminally differentiated effector memory CD45RA+ cells. The input for sorted-subset replicate PCRs was about 210 ng DNA, some 28,000 T cell genomes. Libraries were prepared by immunoSEQ multiplex PCR; TCRdb keeps only in-frame clonotypes and omits some of them. The sample shows 760,000 or so clones, roughly 96% of them seen only once.

This TCR came from a man aged 30-40 years in good health. The specimen was naive CD8+ T cells sorted from blood. This chain connects TRBV4-3 to TRBJ2-2; the D gene is possibly TRBD1 (6 bases). The CDR3 reads CASSQGGGVGELFF. Here the CDR3 DNA reads TGCGCCAGCAGCCAAGGAGGGGGTGTCGGGGAGCTGTTTTTT.